The 2 T cell receptor beta chains below were found in one sample sequenced in a study of T cell repertoires in cytomegalovirus infection. Via MiXCR, TCRdb re-called the reads, giving one row per CDR3 protein. The repertoire consists of more than 400,000 distinct CDR3 sequences, with about 26% occurring once and the leading ten covering less than 15%. Source material: PBMCs. The source is a human donor in good health (CMV status not recorded). Some clones in this sample may be carry-over from other donors' samples.

The chain recombines TRBV11-3 with TRBJ2-1, with a possible D match to TRBD2 (6 bases). V lost 5 bases and J 6 bases, leaving 20 bases between the germline ends. The CDR3 length is 16 residues. CDR1 and CDR2 from the germline V gene are SGHNT and YENEEA. This CDR3 is CASSPPGLSLSNEQFF. In nucleotides, the CDR3 is TGTGCCAGCAGCCCTCCGGGACTCAGCCTGTCCAATGAGCAGTTCTTC.

V gene TRBV19 combines with J gene TRBJ2-5, with a possible D match to TRBD2 (5 bases). This CDR3 contains 14 residues. Trimming stripped 6 bases from V and 7 bases from J, with 18 bases between. Germline loops: CDR1 LNHDA, CDR2 SQIVND (reference sequence). The CDR3 here is CASSPLGVYGTQYF. CDR3 nucleotide sequence: TGTGCCAGTAGCCCCCTGGGAGTTTATGGGACCCAGTACTTC.